The 15 T cell receptor beta chains presented below share a single source sample, sequenced in a study of cytomegalovirus exposure and HLA in healthy donors. Vbeta (60) and Jbeta (13) primers were used in the PCR. Sequencing was performed with immunoSEQ multiplex PCR; in TCRdb, only in-frame clones are kept and a portion is missing. The repertoire holds about 140,000 clones, with 73% as singletons. The sequenced sample consisted of PBMCs. The receptor source for this set is a human donor in good health.

V is TRBV13 and J is TRBJ2-5; a possible D gene is TRBD1 (6 bases). V was pared by 1 base and J by 5 bases, with 11 bases between. The CDR3 runs to 14 residues. Germline loops: CDR1 PRHDT, CDR2 FYEKMQ (reference sequence). The DNA for the CDR3 is TGTGCCAGCAGCTTAGTGGGGGCTGATGAGACCCAGTACTTC. The encoded protein is CASSLVGADETQYF.

The rearrangement uses TRBV9 and TRBJ2-2; 9 bases are shared with TRBD1. The CDR3 contains 17 residues. Trimming took 4 bases from V and 0 from J; bases not matched to a gene: 7. Per the germline V gene, CDR1 is SGDLS and CDR2 is YYNGEE. The CDR3 region is CASSTKRTGANTGELFF. The CDR3 bases are TGTGCCAGCAGCACTAAACGGACAGGGGCGAACACCGGGGAGCTGTTTTTT. Filled out from reference TRBV9 and TRBJ2-2, the complete variable domain reads DSGVTQTPKHLITATGQRVTLRCSPRSGDLSVYWYQQSLDQGLQFLIQYYNGEERAKGNILERFSAQQFPDLHSELNLSSLELGDSALYFCASSTKRTGANTGELFFGEGSRLTVL.

This clone was seen only once. The rearrangement uses TRBV19 and TRBJ2-1, with TRBD1 as a possible D gene (6 bases). The CDR3 length is 16 residues. Trimming removed 1 base at V and 1 base at J, with 11 bases between. In germline, CDR1 is LNHDA, CDR2 SQIVND (reference sequence). CDR3: CASSIGGTPSYNEQFF. The CDR3 DNA sequence: TGTGCCAGTAGTATAGGAGGGACACCATCCTACAATGAGCAGTTCTTC.

Only one count was recorded for this clone. The chain uses TRBV6-1 and TRBJ1-1, with D perhaps matching TRBD1 (6 bases). Trimming cost V 5 bases and J 12 bases, with 16 bases left between them. CDR3 length: 12 amino acids. Germline V CDR1 and CDR2: MNHNS, SASEGT. For the CDR3, the DNA is TGTGCCAGCAGTCCCCCGACAGGCGTAACTTTCTTT. Translated: CASSPPTGVTFF.

This sequence joins TRBV7-2 and TRBJ2-5; 10 nucleotides match TRBD2. TRBJ2-7 matches the DNA end more closely, so the J call is doubtful. Germline loops: CDR1 SGHTA, CDR2 FQGNSA. The CDR3 extends over 18 amino acids. The CDR3 spells CASSSLVSGGDSSYEQYF. CDR3 coding DNA: TGTGCCAGCAGCTCTCTCGTAAGCGGGGGGGATAGCTCCTACGAGCAGTACTTC.

The rearrangement uses TRBV7-6 and TRBJ2-3; maybe TRBD2 (6 bases). Germline values: CDR1 SGHVS, CDR2 FNYEAQ. The ends were cut back, 5 bases at V and 1 base at J, with 16 bases in the middle. This CDR3 has 16 residues. As DNA, the CDR3 is TGTGCCAGCAGCGAAAGGGCGGGATATGGCACAGATACGCAGTATTTT. It is translated as CASSERAGYGTDTQYF.

The J gene is TRBJ1-2, the V gene TRBV6-5, with a tentative D call TRBD1 (5 bases). Germline V CDR1 and CDR2: MNHEY, SVGAGI. The CDR3 sequence is 16 residues long. V was trimmed by 2 bases and J by 1 base, leaving 14 bases between them. In nucleotides, the CDR3 is TGTGCCAGCAGTTACCAAGTCGGACAACTTAACTATGGCTACACCTTC. As protein: CASSYQVGQLNYGYTF.

The V gene is TRBV11-3, the J gene TRBJ2-7; a weak D match, TRBD2 (5 bases). CDR1 and CDR2 from the germline V gene are SGHNT and YENEEA. Trimming shortened V by 8 bases and J by 4 bases, and 18 bases separated the two germline ends. This CDR3 contains 14 residues. The CDR3 loop reads CASSPQRELYEQYF. DNA of the CDR3: TGTGCCAGCTCCCCCCAAAGGGAGCTGTACGAGCAGTACTTC.

This chain connects TRBV5-6 to TRBJ1-2; 7 bases line up with TRBD1. With 0 bases clipped from V and 7 bases from J, the junction kept 3 bases outside the gene matches. This CDR3 spans 13 amino acids. Germline CDR1 SGHDT, CDR2 YYEEEE. The CDR3 DNA reads as TGTGCCAGCAGCTTGGAGGGACAGTGTGGCTACACCTTC. This encodes CASSLEGQCGYTF.

The rearrangement uses TRBV28 and TRBJ1-5; the D is unclear. V lost 7 bases to trimming and J lost 6 bases, with 13 bases between them. Germline assignment: CDR1 MDHEN and CDR2 SYDVKM. The CDR3 is 13 amino acids. CDR3: CASIDTPGQPQHF. In DNA form, the CDR3 reads TGTGCCAGCATCGATACCCCGGGTCAGCCCCAGCATTTT.

In its sample, this clone was seen a few times. The chain has TRBV6-5 and TRBJ1-2; 8 nucleotides line up with TRBD1. V shed 2 bases, J shed 11 bases, and the junction held 13 bases outside the gene matches. Looked up from germline, CDR1 is MNHEY and CDR2 is SVGAGI. The CDR3 runs to 15 residues. The CDR3 DNA sequence: TGTGCCAGCAGTTACCGGGGACAGGCCCACCAAGGGTACACCTTC. Translation: CASSYRGQAHQGYTF.

This chain links TRBV7-6 with TRBJ2-7; TRBD1 matches 9 bases. With V trimmed by 1 base and J by 6 bases, 7 bases remained unmatched. The germline V gene encodes CDR1 SGHVS and CDR2 FNYEAQ. The CDR3 contains 15 residues. The CDR3 DNA reads TGTGCCAGCAGCTTAGGGGGACAGGGTTCTGGCGAGCAGTACTTC. This encodes CASSLGGQGSGEQYF.

The J gene is TRBJ1-1, the V gene TRBV28, with 7 nucleotides matching TRBD1. The CDR3 covers 19 residues. CDR1 and CDR2 (germline): MDHEN, SYDVKM. J lost 1 base, V lost 5 bases, and 19 bases had no gene match. CDR3 sequence reads: CASSPTPGQLRVGNTEAFF. The CDR3 region has the DNA TGTGCCAGCAGTCCCACCCCGGGACAGCTAAGGGTTGGGAACACTGAAGCTTTCTTT.

The rearrangement joins TRBV7-8 to TRBJ1-5; D unresolved. This CDR3 is built from 15 residues. V shed 0 bases and J shed 3 bases, with 9 bases lying between them. Looked up from germline, CDR1 is SGHVS and CDR2 is FQNEAQ. The CDR3 protein is CASSLATGNNQPQHF. Here the CDR3 DNA reads TGTGCCAGCAGCTTAGCGACGGGAAACAATCAGCCCCAGCATTTT.

V and J are TRBV7-9 and TRBJ2-7; D may be TRBD1 (5 bases). Germline-derived CDR1 and CDR2 are SEHNR and FQNEAQ (reference sequence). CDR3 length: 13 residues. With 5 bases removed from V and 2 bases from J, the gap between germline ends came to 10 bases. CDR3 sequence: CASSPDRPYEQYF. CDR3 DNA: TGTGCCAGCAGCCCTGACAGACCCTACGAGCAGTACTTC.